The clone carrying this TCR beta chain has only one observation. Antigen specificity is unknown. The data stem from a study of radiotherapy plus CTLA-4 blockade in lung cancer. Using immunoSEQ multiplex PCR, the repertoire was profiled, and TCRdb retains in-frame clones only, with some absent. The sample carries fewer than 65,000 clones, 77% recorded once. Study outcomes and limitations: According to reports, early shifts in blood T cell clones, alongside interferon-beta, forecast response most accurately. Blood saw expansion of tumor-derived TCR clones after radiotherapy plus ipilimumab.

This specimen was peripheral blood, taken from a patient treated with radiotherapy plus ipilimumab. The receptor comes from a human donor with non-small cell lung cancer whose response to radiotherapy plus ipilimumab could not be evaluated.

The CDR3 DNA follows: TGTGCCAGTGGGGGAGGGGACTACTCTGGAAACACCATATATTTT. This encodes CASGGGDYSGNTIYF. The V gene is TRBV28, the J gene TRBJ1-3, with D possibly being TRBD1 (5 bases). CDR3 length: 15 residues. V was pared by 9 bases and J by 0 bases, with 15 bases between. Germline loops: CDR1 MDHEN, CDR2 SYDVKM.